This T cell receptor (beta chain) was identified in a study of shared clonotypes between healthy human individuals. Study overall: CD4 naive and memory got three plates each, CD8 naive two, CD8 memory one.

The CDR3 spans 16 residues. Unmatched junction bases numbered 6, after V lost 3 bases and J lost 4 bases. From germline, CDR1 is LNHDA and CDR2 SQIVND (reference sequence). Samples underwent the assay at deep level. The assay was immunoSEQ multiplex PCR, and TCRdb's table has in-frame clones only and misses some. This sample yields about 1,500,000 clones, of which roughly 96% are seen a single time; approximately 1.2% belongs to the top ten. The V gene is TRBV19, the J gene TRBJ1-5; TRBD1 matches at 10 bases. Sequencing input: naive CD4+ T cells sorted from blood. Subset specified: CD45RA+ positively selected. The receptor comes from a man younger than 45 in good health. The CDR3 protein is CASSMGTGVRNQPQHF. DNA for the CDR3: TGTGCCAGTAGTATGGGGACAGGGGTTAGAAATCAGCCCCAGCATTTT.